This record looks at one T cell receptor beta chain sequence and its context. Its antigen specificity is not known. The sample holds no much larger clone one base away, and base qualities are not on file. The germline V gene (reference sequence) provides CDR1 SEHNR and CDR2 FQNEAQ. The V end loses 4 bases and the J end loses 1 base, and a stretch of 10 bases separates them. The CDR3 has 14 amino acids, counting the end cysteine and phenylalanine. The sequence is cut down to CDR3 DNA, 42 bases in frame from base 1. The method was the immunoSEQ multiplex PCR assay. TCRdb obtained this table from immuneACCESS and retained in-frame rearrangements with V and J assigned. These tables miss some clones; where compared with another copy, unresolved V genes account for less than half of the shortfall, and the remainder is unexplained. The sample table records around 34,000 clones; 90% of these occur just once. About 11% of the sample lies in the top ten.

This entry is derived from a study of T cell changes during pregnancy in multiple sclerosis (dated by TCRdb to 2018 to 2020). Background on the whole study: The study examined how the T cell repertoire changed over the course of pregnancy in women with multiple sclerosis.

The sequencing used CD8+ T cells from peripheral blood mononuclear cells, collected before pregnancy. Recombination linked TRBV7-9 to TRBJ1-1, and possibly TRBD1, on 5 matching bases. The TCR originated in a female donor with multiple sclerosis, enrolled in a pregnancy study. The sequenced DNA: TGTGCCAGCAGCTCAACTCAGGGGAACACTGAAGCTTTCTTT. Its protein product is CASSSTQGNTEAFF.